This T cell receptor (beta chain) was found in a study of cytomegalovirus exposure and HLA in healthy donors. As for this clone: Its specificity is unknown.

Per germline, CDR1 KGHSH and CDR2 LQKENI. Trimming cost V 7 bases and J 4 bases, with 17 bases left between them. The CDR3 is made up of 16 amino acids. Whole-study results and caveats: Roughly even sequencing depth across donors was the assumption behind the presence/absence analyses.

With 60 Vbeta and 13 Jbeta primers, the PCR was carried out. The method was immunoSEQ multiplex PCR; TCRdb's version includes in-frame clones alone and lacks a portion of them. Here the sample table reports around 74,000 clones. This TCR was sampled from a man aged 50-60 years in good health and CMV-seropositive. The rearrangement links TRBV18 to TRBJ1-6, with unresolved D. Sequences were obtained from PBMCs. Here the CDR3 reads CASCLERVPYNSPLHF. CDR3 in DNA: TGTGCCAGCTGCCTAGAGAGGGTTCCATATAATTCACCCCTCCACTTT.